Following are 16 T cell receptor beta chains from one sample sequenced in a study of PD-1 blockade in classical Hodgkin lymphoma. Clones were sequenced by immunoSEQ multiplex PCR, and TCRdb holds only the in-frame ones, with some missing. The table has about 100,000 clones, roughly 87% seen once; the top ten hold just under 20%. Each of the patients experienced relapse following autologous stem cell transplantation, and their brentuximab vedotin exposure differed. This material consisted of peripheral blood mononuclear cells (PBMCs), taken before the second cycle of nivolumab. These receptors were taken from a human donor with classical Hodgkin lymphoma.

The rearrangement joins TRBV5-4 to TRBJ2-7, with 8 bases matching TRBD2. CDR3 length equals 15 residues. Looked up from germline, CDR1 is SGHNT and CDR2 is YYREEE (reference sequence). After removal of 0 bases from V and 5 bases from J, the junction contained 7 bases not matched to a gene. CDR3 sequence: CASSLAGTSSHEQYF. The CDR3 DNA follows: TGTGCCAGCAGCTTGGCCGGGACTAGTTCGCACGAGCAGTACTTC.

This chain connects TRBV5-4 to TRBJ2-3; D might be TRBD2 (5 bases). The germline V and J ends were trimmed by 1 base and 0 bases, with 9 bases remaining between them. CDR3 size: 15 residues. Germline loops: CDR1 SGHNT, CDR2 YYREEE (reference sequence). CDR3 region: CASSLSGLSTDTQYF. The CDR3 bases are TGTGCCAGCAGCTTGAGCGGTCTGAGCACAGATACGCAGTATTTT.

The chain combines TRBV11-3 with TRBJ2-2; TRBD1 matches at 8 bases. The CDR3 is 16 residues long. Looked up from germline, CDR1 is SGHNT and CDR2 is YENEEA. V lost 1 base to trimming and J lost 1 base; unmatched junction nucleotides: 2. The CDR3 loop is CASSLAGTGNTGELFF. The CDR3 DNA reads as TGTGCCAGCAGCTTAGCAGGGACAGGGAACACCGGGGAGCTGTTTTTT.

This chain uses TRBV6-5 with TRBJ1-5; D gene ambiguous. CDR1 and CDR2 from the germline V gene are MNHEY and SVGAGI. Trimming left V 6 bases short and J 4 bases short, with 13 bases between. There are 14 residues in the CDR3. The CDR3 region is CASRSGWENQPQHF. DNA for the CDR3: TGTGCCAGCAGAAGCGGGTGGGAGAATCAGCCCCAGCATTTT.

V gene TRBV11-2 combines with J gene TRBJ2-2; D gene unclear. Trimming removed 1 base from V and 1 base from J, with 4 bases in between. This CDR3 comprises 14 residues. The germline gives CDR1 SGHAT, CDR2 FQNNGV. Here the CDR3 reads CASSLVENTGELFF. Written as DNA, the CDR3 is TGTGCCAGCAGCTTAGTAGAGAACACCGGGGAGCTGTTTTTT.

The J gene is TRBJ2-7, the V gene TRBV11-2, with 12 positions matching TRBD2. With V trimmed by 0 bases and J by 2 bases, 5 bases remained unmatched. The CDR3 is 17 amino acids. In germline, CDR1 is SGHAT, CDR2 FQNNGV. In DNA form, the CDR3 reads TGTGCCAGCAGCTTAGAACTAGCGGGAGGAGGGGCCTACGAGCAGTACTTC. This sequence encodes CASSLELAGGGAYEQYF.

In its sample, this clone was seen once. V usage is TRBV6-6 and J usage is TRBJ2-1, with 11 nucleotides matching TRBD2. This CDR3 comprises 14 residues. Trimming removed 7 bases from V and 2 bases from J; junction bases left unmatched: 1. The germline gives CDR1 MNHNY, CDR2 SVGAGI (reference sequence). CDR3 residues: CASKTSGTYNEQFF. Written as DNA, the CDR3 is TGTGCCAGCAAGACTAGCGGGACCTACAATGAGCAGTTCTTC.

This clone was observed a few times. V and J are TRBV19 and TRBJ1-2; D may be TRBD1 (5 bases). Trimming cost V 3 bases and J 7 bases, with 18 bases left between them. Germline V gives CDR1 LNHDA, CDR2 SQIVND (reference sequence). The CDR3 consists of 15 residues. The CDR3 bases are TGTGCCAGTAGTATTGCCGGGACCCTGAAATCTGGCTACACCTTC. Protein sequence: CASSIAGTLKSGYTF.

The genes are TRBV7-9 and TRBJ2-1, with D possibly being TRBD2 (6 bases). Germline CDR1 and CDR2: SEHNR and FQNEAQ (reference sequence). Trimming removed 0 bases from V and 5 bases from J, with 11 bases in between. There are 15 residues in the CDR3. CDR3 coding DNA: TGTGCCAGCAGCTTAGCGGGGGGAACAAACAATGAGCAGTTCTTC. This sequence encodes CASSLAGGTNNEQFF.

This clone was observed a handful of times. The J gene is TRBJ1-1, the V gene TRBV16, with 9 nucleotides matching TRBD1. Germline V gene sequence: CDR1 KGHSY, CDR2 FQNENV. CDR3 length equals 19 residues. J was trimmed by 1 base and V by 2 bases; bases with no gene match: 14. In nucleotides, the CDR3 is TGTGCCAGCAGCCAAGCTAAGACAGGGGGTGTAAATCGGAACACTGAAGCTTTCTTT. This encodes CASSQAKTGGVNRNTEAFF.

The CDR3: CASSEIGRIENGYTF. CDR3 DNA: TGTGCCAGCAGTGAAATTGGGCGGATCGAGAATGGCTACACCTTC. The chain recombines TRBV2 with TRBJ1-2; no firm D call. The germline V gene encodes CDR1 SNHLY and CDR2 FYNNEI. V was trimmed by 2 bases and J by 6 bases, leaving 16 bases between them. The CDR3 is made up of 15 amino acids.

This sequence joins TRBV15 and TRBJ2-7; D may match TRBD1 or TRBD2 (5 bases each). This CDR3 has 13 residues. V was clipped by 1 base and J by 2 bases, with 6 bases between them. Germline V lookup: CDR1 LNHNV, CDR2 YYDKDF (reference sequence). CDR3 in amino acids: CATSRVGAYEQYF. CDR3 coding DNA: TGTGCCACCAGCAGAGTGGGGGCCTACGAGCAGTACTTC.

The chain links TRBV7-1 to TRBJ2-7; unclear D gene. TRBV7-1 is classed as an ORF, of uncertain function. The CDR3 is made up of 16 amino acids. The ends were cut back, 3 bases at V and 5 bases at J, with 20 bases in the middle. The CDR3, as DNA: TGTGCCAGCAGCTCCAACCCTTTCCTTCCCTGGAACGAGCAGTACTTC. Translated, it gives CASSSNPFLPWNEQYF.

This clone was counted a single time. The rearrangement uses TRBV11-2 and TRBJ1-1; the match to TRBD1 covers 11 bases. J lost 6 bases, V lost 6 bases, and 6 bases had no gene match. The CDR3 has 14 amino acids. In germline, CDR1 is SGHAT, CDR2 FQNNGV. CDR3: CASSTGTGGPEAFF. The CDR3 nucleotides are TGTGCCAGCAGTACCGGGACAGGGGGGCCTGAAGCTTTCTTT.

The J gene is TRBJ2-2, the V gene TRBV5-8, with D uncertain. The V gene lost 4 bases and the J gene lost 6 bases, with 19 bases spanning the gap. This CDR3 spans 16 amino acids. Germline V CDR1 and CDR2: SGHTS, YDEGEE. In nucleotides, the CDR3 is TGTGCCAGCAGCCTAGAGCTCCTCGGGTTGGCCGGGGAGCTGTTTTTT. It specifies CASSLELLGLAGELFF.

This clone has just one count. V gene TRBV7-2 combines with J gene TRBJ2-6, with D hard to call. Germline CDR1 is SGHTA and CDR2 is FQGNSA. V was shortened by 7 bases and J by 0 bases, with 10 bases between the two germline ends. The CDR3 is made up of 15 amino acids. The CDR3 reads CASTSQVSGANVLTF. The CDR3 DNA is TGTGCCAGCACCTCCCAGGTCTCTGGGGCCAACGTCCTGACTTTC.